Listed below are T cell receptor beta chains from one sample, sequenced in a study of T-cell reconstitution after alpha-beta-depleted transplantation in children. TCRdb passed the PCR reads through MiXCR, listing each CDR3 protein once. This sample has a few hundred thousand distinct CDR3 sequences, with over 20% found just once. The specimen comprised PBMCs, sampled before TCRalphabeta/CD19-depleted stem cell transplant. The source of these receptors is a boy under three years old with Wiskott-Aldrich syndrome, due to receive a stem cell transplant. The CDR3 runs from the conserved cysteine through the conserved F or W. The D gene is left open where the match is weak. Some rows mark clone size as missing; the rest say once, few, many or name a class of expanded clone.

D	V	J	size	CDR3	DNA
NA	TRBV20-1	TRBJ2-1	few	CSAGGRRDNEQFF	TGCAGTGCCGGGGGACGTCGGGACAATGAGCAGTTCTTC
NA	TRBV29-1	TRBJ2-3	few	CSVPTDTQYF	TGCAGCGTTCCTACAGATACGCAGTATTTT
TRBD2	TRBV11-2	TRBJ2-7	once	CASSFLGLAGGGGYEQYF	TGTGCCAGCAGCTTCCTGGGACTAGCGGGAGGGGGAGGCTACGAGCAGTACTTC
NA	TRBV3-1	TRBJ1-2	NA	CASSPGLGYGYTF	TGTGCCAGCAGCCCGGGGCTTGGCTATGGCTACACCTTC
TRBD1	TRBV12-3/TRBV12-4	TRBJ2-5	few	CASSHSGQGGTQYF	TGTGCCAGCAGTCACTCTGGACAGGGAGGGACCCAGTACTTC
TRBD2	TRBV20-1	TRBJ2-1	NA	CSASLGLAGARSYNEQFF	TGCAGTGCTAGTTTGGGACTAGCGGGAGCCAGGTCCTACAATGAGCAGTTCTTC
TRBD1	TRBV5-1	TRBJ2-1	NA	CASRWTGGGQFF	TGCGCCAGCAGGTGGACAGGGGGAGGGCAGTTCTTC
TRBD1	TRBV10-3	TRBJ2-1	few	CAVTKVQGDEQFF	TGTGCCGTGACAAAAGTCCAGGGGGATGAGCAGTTCTTC
NA	TRBV4-2	TRBJ1-1	many	CASSQGAGRTEAFF	TGTGCCAGCAGCCAAGGGGCAGGGAGGACTGAAGCTTTCTTT
TRBD2	TRBV4-2	TRBJ2-5	NA	CASSQLPGLSQETQYF	TGTGCCAGCAGCCAGCTACCGGGACTATCCCAAGAGACCCAGTACTTC
NA	TRBV5-1	TRBJ2-2	few	CASSLLSPAGELFF	TGCGCCAGCAGCTTGTTAAGTCCCGCCGGGGAGCTGTTTTTT
TRBD1	TRBV12-3/TRBV12-4	TRBJ1-6	NA	CASRQDRAFYNSPLHF	TGTGCCAGCAGGCAAGACAGGGCCTTCTATAATTCACCCCTCCACTTT
NA	TRBV12-3/TRBV12-4	TRBJ1-2	few	CASSSGRQAYGYTF	TGTGCCAGCAGTTCAGGTCGACAGGCCTATGGCTACACCTTC
NA	TRBV7-2	TRBJ2-4	NA	CASSLVLGAKNIQYF	TGTGCCAGCAGCTTAGTTCTGGGAGCCAAAAACATTCAGTACTTC
NA	TRBV6-5	TRBJ2-7	NA	CASSYSKFTEHTYEQYF	TGTGCCAGCAGTTACTCGAAATTTACGGAACATACCTACGAGCAGTACTTC
NA	TRBV7-3	TRBJ2-5	few	CASSRGPSETQYF	TGTGCCAGCAGCAGGGGCCCCTCAGAGACCCAGTACTTC
NA	TRBV28	TRBJ2-1	NA	CASSSRQARSSYNEQFF	TGTGCCAGCAGTTCCCGACAGGCCAGAAGCTCCTACAATGAGCAGTTCTTC
NA	TRBV3-1	TRBJ2-3	few	CASSQERAPSTDTQYF	TGTGCCAGCAGCCAAGAACGGGCTCCAAGCACAGATACGCAGTATTTT
NA	TRBV5-1	TRBJ2-1	few	CASTKPTQNEQFF	TGCGCCAGCACCAAACCAACGCAGAATGAGCAGTTCTTC
NA	TRBV5-1	TRBJ2-7	NA	CASSLDRPSYEQYF	TGCGCCAGCAGCTTGGACAGGCCCTCCTACGAGCAGTACTTC
TRBD2	TRBV28	TRBJ2-1	few	CASSLPSGYEQFF	TGTGCCAGCAGTTTACCTAGCGGGTATGAGCAGTTCTTC
NA	TRBV9	TRBJ1-6	NA	CASGRGSVPNSPLHF	TGTGCCAGCGGAAGGGGTAGCGTGCCTAATTCACCCCTCCACTTT
TRBD2	TRBV5-1	TRBJ2-7	few	CASSLDGRDYEQYF	TGCGCCAGCAGCTTGGACGGGAGGGATTACGAGCAGTACTTC
NA	TRBV20-1	TRBJ2-3	NA	CSARDDAWGRARDTQYF	TGCAGTGCTAGAGATGATGCATGGGGTCGGGCACGCGATACGCAGTATTTT
NA	TRBV28	TRBJ2-7	NA	CASSFSPEQYF	TGTGCCAGCAGTTTCTCACCCGAGCAGTACTTC
TRBD2	TRBV19	TRBJ2-1	few	CASMGWGGNEQFF	TGTGCCAGTATGGGATGGGGGGGGAATGAGCAGTTCTTC
TRBD2	TRBV28	TRBJ2-1	NA	CASHHGVSGTTYNEQFF	TGTGCCAGCCATCACGGGGTTAGCGGGACTACCTACAATGAGCAGTTCTTC
NA	TRBV12-3/TRBV12-4	TRBJ1-1	few	CASHRENTEAFF	TGTGCCAGTCACAGGGAGAACACTGAAGCTTTCTTT
NA	TRBV2	TRBJ1-4	NA	CASSDFNLNEKLFF	TGTGCCAGCAGTGATTTCAATTTGAATGAAAAACTGTTTTTT
NA	TRBV9	TRBJ1-2	NA	CASSVLGGYGYTF	TGTGCCAGCAGCGTTTTGGGGGGATATGGCTACACCTTC